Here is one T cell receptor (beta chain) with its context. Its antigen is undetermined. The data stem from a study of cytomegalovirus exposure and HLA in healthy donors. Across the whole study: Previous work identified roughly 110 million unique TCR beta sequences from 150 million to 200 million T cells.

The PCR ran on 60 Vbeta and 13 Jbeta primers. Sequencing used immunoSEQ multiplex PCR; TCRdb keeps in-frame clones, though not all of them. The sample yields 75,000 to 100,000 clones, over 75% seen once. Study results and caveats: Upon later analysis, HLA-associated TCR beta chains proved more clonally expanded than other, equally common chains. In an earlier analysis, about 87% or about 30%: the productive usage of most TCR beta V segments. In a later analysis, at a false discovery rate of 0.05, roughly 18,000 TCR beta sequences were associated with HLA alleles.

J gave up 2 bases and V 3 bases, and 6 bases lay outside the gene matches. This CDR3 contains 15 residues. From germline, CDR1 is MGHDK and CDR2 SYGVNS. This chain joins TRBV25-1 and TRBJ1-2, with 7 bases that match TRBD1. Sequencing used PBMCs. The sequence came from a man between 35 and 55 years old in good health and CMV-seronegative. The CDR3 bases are TGTGCCAGCAGTGATGGGGCAGGGGGGAACTATGGCTACACCTTC. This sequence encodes CASSDGAGGNYGYTF.